This passage covers 9 T cell receptor beta chains from one sample sequenced in a study of shared clonotypes between healthy human individuals. The table came from immunoSEQ multiplex PCR; TCRdb's copy has only in-frame clones and leaves some out. The sample consists of 2 million to 2.5 million clones, 85% to 95% of them appearing once. The sequenced sample consisted of naive CD4+ T cells from PBMCs. Stated subset: CD45RA+ positively selected. These TCRs come from a man aged 18 to 35 in good health. Some clones in this sample may be carry-over from other donors' samples.

The V and J genes are TRBV4-3 and TRBJ2-3, with D possibly TRBD2 on 6 matching bases. Trimming stripped 2 bases from V and 5 bases from J, with 11 bases between. The CDR3 is made up of 14 amino acids. Germline V gene sequence: CDR1 LGHNA, CDR2 YSLEER. The DNA for the CDR3 is TGCGCCAGCAGCCAATGGAGGGAAGTAGATACGCAGTATTTT. Its protein is CASSQWREVDTQYF.

The chain has TRBV7-9 and TRBJ1-1; 11 bases are shared with TRBD1. CDR3 size: 17 residues. CDR1 and CDR2 (germline): SEHNR, FQNEAQ (reference sequence). The V gene end was trimmed by 5 bases and the J gene end by 0 bases; junction bases not matched to a gene: 8. The CDR3, as DNA: TGTGCCAGCAGCCGGCAAGGGACAGGGGGGTTGAACACTGAAGCTTTCTTT. It yields the protein CASSRQGTGGLNTEAFF.

The chain combines TRBV7-8 with TRBJ2-5; D possibly corresponds to TRBD1 (5 bases). Germline assignment: CDR1 SGHVS and CDR2 FQNEAQ. The CDR3 spans 13 residues. V was clipped by 3 bases and J by 9 bases, with 14 bases between them. The CDR3 bases are TGTGCCAGCAGCTTTTCAGCTGAAGGGGCCCAGTACTTC. This sequence encodes CASSFSAEGAQYF.

The V call is TRBV5-1, the J call TRBJ2-3, with D maybe TRBD1 (6 bases). This CDR3 has 14 amino acids. V dropped 2 bases and J dropped 10 bases, with 17 bases sitting between them. From germline, CDR1 is SGHRS and CDR2 YFSETQ. CDR3 protein: CASSFGEQGRPQYF. CDR3 bases: TGCGCCAGCAGCTTCGGTGAGCAGGGGCGGCCGCAGTATTTT.

V gene TRBV7-9 combines with J gene TRBJ2-3, with a possible D match to TRBD2 (6 bases). Germline CDR1 and CDR2: SEHNR and FQNEAQ (reference sequence). V dropped 5 bases and J dropped 0 bases, with 15 bases sitting between them. The CDR3 extends over 16 amino acids. The CDR3 nucleotides read TGTGCCAGCAGCCCTGGTACGGGGGAGAGCACAGATACGCAGTATTTT. Translation: CASSPGTGESTDTQYF.

The V gene is TRBV7-7, the J gene TRBJ2-5, with D perhaps TRBD2 (5 bases). CDR3 length: 15 residues. Trimming cost V 5 bases and J 2 bases, with 15 bases left between them. Germline V gives CDR1 SSHAT, CDR2 FNYEAQ (reference sequence). In nucleotides, the CDR3 is TGTGCCAGCAGCCCAACGTCGGGGTGGCAAGAGACCCAGTACTTC. It translates to CASSPTSGWQETQYF. Using reference TRBV7-7 and TRBJ2-5 for the parts outside the CDR3, the full variable domain is GAGVSQSPRYKVTKRGQDVTLRCDPISSHATLYWYQQALGQGPEFLTYFNYEAQPDKSGLPSDRFSAERPEGSISTLTIQRTEQRDSAMYRCASSPTSGWQETQYFGPGTRLLVL.

The chain joins TRBV6-1 to TRBJ2-3; D unclear. V lost 6 bases to trimming and J lost 0 bases, with 10 bases between them. Per germline, CDR1 MNHNS and CDR2 SASEGT. The CDR3 totals 14 residues. The CDR3 region has the DNA TGTGCCAGCAGGGCGGCGGTTAGCACAGATACGCAGTATTTT. Protein sequence: CASRAAVSTDTQYF.

This chain links TRBV7-3 with TRBJ1-1; D unclear. Trimming shortened V by 6 bases and J by 3 bases, and 14 bases separated the two germline ends. The CDR3 extends over 14 amino acids. Germline V lookup: CDR1 SGHTA, CDR2 FQGTGA. The CDR3 is CASRPVPEDTEAFF. CDR3 DNA sequence: TGTGCCAGCAGGCCAGTACCCGAGGACACTGAAGCTTTCTTT.

This chain uses TRBV28 with TRBJ2-7; D is possibly TRBD1 or TRBD2 (6 bases each). This CDR3 is built from 13 residues. CDR1 and CDR2 from the germline V gene are MDHEN and SYDVKM. The germline V and J ends were trimmed by 8 bases and 7 bases, with 18 bases remaining between them. The chain's CDR3 is CASDSRGLREQYF. CDR3 DNA sequence: TGTGCCAGCGACAGCAGGGGACTGAGGGAGCAGTACTTC.